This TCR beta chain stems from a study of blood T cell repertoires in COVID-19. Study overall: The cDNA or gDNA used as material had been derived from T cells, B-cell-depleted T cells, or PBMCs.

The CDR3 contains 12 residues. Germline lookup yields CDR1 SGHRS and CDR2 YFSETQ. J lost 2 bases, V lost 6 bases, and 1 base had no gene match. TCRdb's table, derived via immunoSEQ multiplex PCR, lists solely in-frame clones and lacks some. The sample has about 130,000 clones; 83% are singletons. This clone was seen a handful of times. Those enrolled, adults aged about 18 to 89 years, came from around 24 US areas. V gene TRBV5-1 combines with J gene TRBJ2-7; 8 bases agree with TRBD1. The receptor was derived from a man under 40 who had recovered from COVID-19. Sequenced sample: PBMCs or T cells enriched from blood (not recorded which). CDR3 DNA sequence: TGCGCCAGCAAGGGACAGGCCTACGAGCAGTACTTC. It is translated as CASKGQAYEQYF.